Below, one T cell receptor beta chain is given with its context. The sample is drawn from a study of technical replicates of blood from a few donors. Using immunoSEQ multiplex PCR, the repertoire was profiled, and TCRdb retains in-frame clones only, with some absent. This sample has around 100,000 clones, with approximately 96% found just once. CDR3 length equals 15 residues. Germline CDR1 SEHNR, CDR2 FQNEAQ (reference sequence). Trimming removed 1 base from V and 5 bases from J; junction bases left unmatched: 5. This sequence joins TRBV7-9 and TRBJ2-5; 9 bases fit TRBD1. Source material: T cells isolated from PBMCs. The TCR originated in a human donor in good health. The CDR3 sequence is CASSLVQGARETQYF. Here the CDR3 DNA reads TGTGCCAGCAGCTTAGTACAGGGGGCCAGGGAGACCCAGTACTTC.